These 9 T cell receptor beta chains originate from one sample sequenced in a study of blood T cell repertoires in COVID-19. The data were produced by immunoSEQ multiplex PCR, yet TCRdb's version contains in-frame clones alone and is incomplete. The table has around 190,000 clones, approximately 78% seen once. The sample consisted of PBMCs or T cells enriched from blood (not recorded which). These receptors were collected from a man between 40 and 49 years old who had recovered from COVID-19.

The genes are TRBV7-8 and TRBJ1-3; 11 nucleotides line up with TRBD1. The trim removed 3 bases at V and 2 bases at J, leaving 0 bases unmatched. The length of the CDR3 is 15 residues. Per germline, CDR1 SGHVS and CDR2 FQNEAQ. CDR3 DNA sequence: TGTGCCAGCAGCTTGGGACAGGGGGCTGGAAACACCATATATTTT. The encoded protein is CASSLGQGAGNTIYF.

V and J are TRBV27 and TRBJ2-7; D might be TRBD1 (6 bases). CDR1 and CDR2 (germline): MNHEY, SMNVEV (reference sequence). This CDR3 is built from 14 residues. V was clipped by 3 bases and J by 3 bases, with 12 bases between them. CDR3 residues: CASSFRTDNYEQYF. The CDR3 DNA is TGTGCCAGCAGTTTTCGGACAGATAACTACGAGCAGTACTTC.

The gene calls are TRBV6-2 or TRBV6-3 and TRBJ2-7, with 9 bases identical to TRBD2. The CDR3 contains 19 residues. CDR1 and CDR2 from the germline V gene are MNHEY and SVGEGT. Unmatched junction bases numbered 17, after V lost 0 bases and J lost 5 bases. CDR3 residues: CASSYSSDIQREADDEQYF. The CDR3 DNA reads as TGTGCCAGCAGTTACTCCTCTGACATTCAGCGGGAGGCAGACGACGAGCAGTACTTC.

CDR3 protein: CAWSVFGGNTEAFF. The CDR3 DNA reads TGTGCCTGGAGTGTATTCGGAGGGAACACTGAAGCTTTCTTT. The chain combines TRBV30 with TRBJ1-1; D not resolved. Germline V gives CDR1 GTSNPN, CDR2 SVGIG (reference sequence). CDR3 size: 14 residues. Between the trimmed V and J ends, which lost 0 bases and 1 base, there was a span of 9 bases.

The chain employs TRBV2 and TRBJ2-2, with 8 bases lining up with TRBD1. CDR1 and CDR2 (germline): SNHLY, FYNNEI. V shed 4 bases and J 3 bases; nucleotides not matched to a gene: 1. The CDR3 is made up of 14 amino acids. This CDR3 is CASSVQGDTGELFF. CDR3 DNA sequence: TGTGCCAGCAGTGTACAGGGGGACACCGGGGAGCTGTTTTTT.

In regard to this clone: This same CDR3 is encoded by further DNA sequences in the sample. The rearrangement joins TRBV30 to TRBJ2-5; 8 bases are shared with TRBD1. V lost 1 base and J lost 4; bases outside the gene matches: 2. The CDR3 covers 13 residues. Germline-derived CDR1 and CDR2 are GTSNPN and SVGIG (reference sequence). The CDR3 here is CAWSAGGRETQYF. The CDR3 DNA sequence: TGTGCCTGGAGTGCAGGGGGCCGAGAGACCCAGTACTTC.

The rearrangement links TRBV2 to TRBJ2-5; 10 positions match TRBD2. V was pared by 4 bases and J by 7 bases, with 12 bases of the junction left unmatched. Germline V gene data show CDR1 as SNHLY and CDR2 as FYNNEI. The length of the CDR3 is 16 residues. The CDR3 nucleotides read TGTGCCAGCAGTGTCGAGCGGGGGGGCCAAGGCGGGACCCAGTACTTC. Its translation is CASSVERGGQGGTQYF.

The chain uses TRBV6-5 and TRBJ2-7; D possibly corresponds to TRBD1 (6 bases). This CDR3 is 11 amino acids long. Per the germline V gene, CDR1 is MNHEY and CDR2 is SVGAGI. V lost 7 bases to trimming and J lost 7 bases, with 11 bases between them. The DNA for the CDR3 is TGTGCCAGCACCCAGGGGCAGGAGCAGTACTTC. Translating gives CASTQGQEQYF.

The CDR3 spells CASTQRDRGSPLHF. CDR3 nucleotide sequence: TGTGCCAGCACCCAACGGGACAGAGGATCACCCCTCCACTTT. V is TRBV6-5 and J is TRBJ1-6; 7 bases are a match to TRBD1. The junction had 10 bases not matched to a gene; V was cut back by 7 bases and J by 10 bases. The CDR3 covers 14 residues. Germline values: CDR1 MNHEY, CDR2 SVGAGI.